Listed below are T cell receptor beta chains from one sample, sequenced in a study of T cells in Graves' hyperthyroidism and ophthalmopathy. From the multiplex PCR reads, TCRdb called clonotypes with MiXCR, one entry per CDR3 protein. The data hold hundreds of thousands of distinct CDR3 sequences, with roughly 14% observed a single time. Sequenced: blood. The receptors come from a woman in her thirties or forties with Graves' ophthalmopathy. Both conserved end residues are part of each CDR3. The D gene is left open where the match is weak. Clone sizes are given selectively: once, few, many, or a class where the clone is expanded.

V	size	D	J	length	DNA	CDR3
TRBV20-1	many	TRBD2	TRBJ2-7	15	TGCAGTGCTAGAGATAGGAGGGAGGGCCGAGGCGAGCAGTACTTC	CSARDRREGRGEQYF
TRBV2	few	TRBD2	TRBJ2-4	17	TGTGCCAGCAGAGCGACTAGCGGAGACTTAGCCAAAAACATTCAGTACTTC	CASRATSGDLAKNIQYF
TRBV12-3/TRBV12-4	.	TRBD1	TRBJ1-3	14	TGTGCCAGCAGTTATCGACAGGGGGGAAACACCATATATTTT	CASSYRQGGNTIYF
TRBV29-1	.	.	TRBJ2-5	19	TGCAGCGTTGAAGAGGGGAACTCCGGACAAGTGGTGTACCAAGAGACCCAGTACTTC	CSVEEGNSGQVVYQETQYF
TRBV6-1	many	.	TRBJ2-5	14	TGTGCCAGCAGGGCTAGGGCGGTCCAAGAGACCCAGTACTTC	CASRARAVQETQYF
TRBV20-1	many	.	TRBJ1-3	15	TGCAGTGCTAGAGATCTGGCGGACTCTGGAAACACCATATATTTT	CSARDLADSGNTIYF
TRBV28	many	TRBD2	TRBJ2-7	14	TGTGCCAGCAGTGGCGCCGGGGGGGCCTACGAGCAGTACTTC	CASSGAGGAYEQYF
TRBV20-1	.	TRBD2	TRBJ2-7	14	TGCAGTGCTAGTGAGGGGACTAGTGAGGGGAAGCAGTACTTC	CSASEGTSEGKQYF
TRBV6-2/TRBV6-3	many	.	TRBJ1-5	12	TGTGCCAGCGGGGATAGCAATCAGCCCCAGCATTTT	CASGDSNQPQHF
TRBV2	many	TRBD2	TRBJ2-5	15	TGTGCCAGCAGTGGTGGGGGACTAGCGGGGGAGACCCAGTACTTC	CASSGGGLAGETQYF
TRBV19	many	TRBD1	TRBJ1-1	13	TGTGCCAGTAGTATCTGGACAGGCACTGAAGCTTTCTTT	CASSIWTGTEAFF
TRBV5-1	few	TRBD2	TRBJ2-5	15	TGCGCCAGCAACCCGACTAGCGGGAGGTTTGAGACCCAGTACTTC	CASNPTSGRFETQYF
TRBV5-1	.	.	TRBJ2-2	14	TGCGCCAGCAGCTTGGTTGGGAGTTCCGGGGAGCTGTTTTTT	CASSLVGSSGELFF
TRBV6-1	many	TRBD1	TRBJ1-3	15	TGTGCCAGCAGTGAAACACAGGGGCCTGGAAACACCATATATTTT	CASSETQGPGNTIYF
TRBV20-1	many	.	TRBJ1-5	14	TGCAGTGCTAGAAAAGACACCTCGAATCAGCCCCAGCATTTT	CSARKDTSNQPQHF
TRBV18	.	TRBD2	TRBJ2-1	17	TGTGCCAGCTCACGAGGACTAGTTGGGCTTTCCTACAATGAGCAGTTCTTC	CASSRGLVGLSYNEQFF
TRBV12-3/TRBV12-4	few	TRBD2	TRBJ2-1	21	TGTGCCAGCAGTTTAGCGCGAGGGGGGACTAGCGGTAAAGTTGTGGGTGATGAGCAGTTCTTC	CASSLARGGTSGKVVGDEQFF
TRBV6-5	many	.	TRBJ1-1	15	TGTGCCAGCAGTTACGCCCCGACAGGTAGGACTGAAGCTTTCTTT	CASSYAPTGRTEAFF
TRBV20-1	many	TRBD1	TRBJ1-3	15	TGCAGTGCTAGAGGGACCAGGGGGCCTGGAAACACCATATATTTT	CSARGTRGPGNTIYF
TRBV12-3/TRBV12-4	.	.	TRBJ1-2	16	TGTGCCAGCAGTACCCGGGGGGGTTCAGCTAACTATGGCTACACCTTC	CASSTRGGSANYGYTF
TRBV11-3	many	.	TRBJ1-2	15	TGTGCCAGCAGCTTATCGGCAGGACCTAACTATGGCTACACCTTC	CASSLSAGPNYGYTF
TRBV27	many	TRBD1	TRBJ1-2	15	TGTGCCAGCAGTGACGGGACAGAGAATAACTATGGCTACACCTTC	CASSDGTENNYGYTF
TRBV4-2	.	.	TRBJ1-2	16	TGTGCCAGCAGCCAAGATGGGGCAGGATTAAACTATGGCTACACCTTC	CASSQDGAGLNYGYTF
TRBV28	few	TRBD2	TRBJ2-2	16	TGTGCCAGCAGTTCAGGGCTAGCGGCGAACACCGGGGAGCTGTTTTTT	CASSSGLAANTGELFF
TRBV2	many	.	TRBJ2-2	14	TGTGCCAGCAGTGAAAGCCCGAACACCGGGGAGCTGTTTTTT	CASSESPNTGELFF
TRBV2	.	.	TRBJ2-7	13	TGTGCCAGCAGTGAAACCGAGGGGTACGAGCAGTACTTC	CASSETEGYEQYF
TRBV5-1	.	.	TRBJ2-5	15	TGCGCCAGCAGCCATCGACAGGACCCCCAAGAGACCCAGTACTTC	CASSHRQDPQETQYF
TRBV20-1	many	.	TRBJ1-1	13	TGCAGTGTCCCCAGGATCAAGAGCACTGAAGCTTTCTTT	CSVPRIKSTEAFF
TRBV29-1	.	.	TRBJ2-2	10	TGCAGCGTACACACCGGGGAGCTGTTTTTT	CSVHTGELFF
TRBV29-1	few	TRBD1	TRBJ2-7	13	TGCAGCGTGACGGGACAGAACACCTACGAGCAGTACTTC	CSVTGQNTYEQYF
TRBV7-2	many	TRBD1	TRBJ2-7	15	TGTGCCAGCAGCCCACAGACAGGGACAGGATACGAGCAGTACTTC	CASSPQTGTGYEQYF
TRBV29-1	many	.	TRBJ1-2	13	TGCAGCGTTGTAGGCGGCGATAACTATGGCTACACCTTC	CSVVGGDNYGYTF
TRBV29-1	many	.	TRBJ2-7	13	TGCAGCGCCGGGGGGGACAGGCGATACGAGCAGTACTTC	CSAGGDRRYEQYF
TRBV29-1	few	TRBD1	TRBJ1-2	14	TGCAGCGTTGAAGAGGACAGGGGCGGCTATGGCTACACCTTC	CSVEEDRGGYGYTF
TRBV7-2	few	.	TRBJ2-7	20	TGTGCCAGCAGACCCCCGATCCGGGATCGTCGGGTTCGGGAGTTCTACGAGCAGTACTTC	CASRPPIRDRRVREFYEQYF
TRBV19	many	.	TRBJ1-1	14	TGTGCCAGTAGTCCGACGACAGCGAACACTGAAGCTTTCTTT	CASSPTTANTEAFF
TRBV7-2	many	TRBD1	TRBJ1-2	13	TGTGCCAGCAGCTTACTACAGGGGGATGGCTACACCTTC	CASSLLQGDGYTF
TRBV20-1	.	.	TRBJ1-2	16	TGCAGTGCTAGAGATTTTAGCGAAAGACCGAACTATGGCTACACCTTC	CSARDFSERPNYGYTF
TRBV28	many	.	TRBJ1-1	15	TGTGCCAGCAGCGAAAGCGGGGCGCGCGGCACTGAAGCTTTCTTT	CASSESGARGTEAFF
TRBV6-2/TRBV6-3	many	.	TRBJ2-6	16	TGTGCCAGCACCACTAACAGACTCTCTGGGGCCAACGTCCTGACTTTC	CASTTNRLSGANVLTF
TRBV19	.	.	TRBJ1-5	15	TGTGCCAGTAGGCTATCGGCGGGTAGCAATCAGCCCCAGCATTTT	CASRLSAGSNQPQHF
TRBV20-1	many	TRBD1	TRBJ1-1	14	TGCAGTGTAAAACCTGGGACAGGTGGAAGTGAAGCTTTCTTT	CSVKPGTGGSEAFF
TRBV28	many	.	TRBJ1-1	14	TGTGCCAGCTCCCTGGGGGGGATGAACACTGAAGCTTTCTTT	CASSLGGMNTEAFF
TRBV6-2/TRBV6-3	few	.	TRBJ1-5	16	TGTGCCAGCAGTCAACCCGCGGCACCTTTAAATCAGCCCCAGCATTTT	CASSQPAAPLNQPQHF
TRBV6-2/TRBV6-3	many	TRBD2	TRBJ2-7	15	TGTGCCAGCAGCGGACTAGCGGAAATCCTCTACGAGCAGTACTTC	CASSGLAEILYEQYF
TRBV11-2	many	TRBD1	TRBJ1-5	15	TGTGCCAGCAGCACCTCCGGGACAGAGTATCAGCCCCAGCATTTT	CASSTSGTEYQPQHF
TRBV12-3/TRBV12-4	many	.	TRBJ2-4	15	TGTGCCAGCAGCTTAGGTTGGGGGGCCAAAAACATTCAGTACTTC	CASSLGWGAKNIQYF
TRBV4-1	few	.	TRBJ2-7	15	TGCGCCAGCAGCCAAAGTACGGCTGACTCCTACGAGCAGTACTTC	CASSQSTADSYEQYF
TRBV13	many	TRBD1	TRBJ1-2	15	TGTGCCAGCAGCGCAGGGGGCGCGGAGGGATATGGCTACACCTTC	CASSAGGAEGYGYTF
TRBV7-8	many	TRBD1	TRBJ2-5	14	TGTGCCAGCAGCTTAAACAGGGGTCAAGAGACCCAGTACTTC	CASSLNRGQETQYF
TRBV10-2	many	.	TRBJ2-7	13	TGCGCCAGCACTCCCTCGGGGGTTAGCGAGCAGTACTTC	CASTPSGVSEQYF
TRBV19	many	.	TRBJ1-1	11	TGTGCCAGTATTGCCGGAGCTGAAGCTTTCTTT	CASIAGAEAFF
TRBV20-1	many	.	TRBJ2-7	15	TGCAGTGCTAGAGCCCCTCCGGACAGAGCCTACGAGCAGTACTTC	CSARAPPDRAYEQYF